What follows is one T cell receptor beta chain and its context. Germline V gene sequence: CDR1 SGHVS, CDR2 FNYEAQ. This CDR3 is built from 13 residues. The V end was cut by 5 bases, the J end by 7 bases, with 11 bases between. The source of the sample is a study of blood T cell repertoires in COVID-19. Study-level background: Spain, Italy and the United States supplied samples that represented acute and convalescent COVID-19. The cDNA or gDNA used as material had been derived from T cells, B-cell-depleted T cells, or PBMCs.

Methods used by the authors: The authors estimated nucleated cell counts from reference gene primer amplification. Assay used: immunoSEQ multiplex PCR; TCRdb lists only in-frame clones, some missing. V and J calls and clone size follow that table, whereas D and trimming were derived from the DNA. This table holds roughly 90,000 clones, about four fifths found once. This rearrangement joins TRBV7-6 to TRBJ2-2; possible D gene TRBD1, 5 bases. The specimen was peripheral blood. This clonotype was obtained from a woman in her seventies with acute or convalescent COVID-19. The DNA of the CDR3 is TGTGCCAGCAGCCCCCAGGGTATCGGGGAGCTGTTTTTT. This gives the protein CASSPQGIGELFF.